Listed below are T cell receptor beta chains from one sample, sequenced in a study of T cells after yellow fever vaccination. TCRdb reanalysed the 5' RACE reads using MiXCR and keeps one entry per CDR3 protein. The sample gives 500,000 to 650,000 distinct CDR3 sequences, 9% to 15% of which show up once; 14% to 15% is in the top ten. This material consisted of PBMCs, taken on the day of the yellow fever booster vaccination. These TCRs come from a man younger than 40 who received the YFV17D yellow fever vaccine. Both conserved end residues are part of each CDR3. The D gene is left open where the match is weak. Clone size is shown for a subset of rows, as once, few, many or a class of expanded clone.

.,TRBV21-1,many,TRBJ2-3,TGTGCCAGCAGCTACGGGAGAATGGGAGATACGCAGTATTTT,CASSYGRMGDTQYF
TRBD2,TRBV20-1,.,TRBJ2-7,TGCAGTGCTCGACCACTAGCGGGTCTCTCCTACGAGCAGTACTTC,CSARPLAGLSYEQYF
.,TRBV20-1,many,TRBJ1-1,TGCAGTGCTAGAGATCTTACAGAAACAGAGAACACTGAAGCTTTCTTT,CSARDLTETENTEAFF
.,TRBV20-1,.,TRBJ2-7,TGCAGTGCCCCCCCTGATCCAGGACTAAGTGACGAGCAGTACTTC,CSAPPDPGLSDEQYF
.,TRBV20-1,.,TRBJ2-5,TGCAGTACTTCCGGGGTGCAAGAGACCCAGTACTTC,CSTSGVQETQYF
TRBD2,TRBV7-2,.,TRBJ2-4,TGTGCCAGCAGCCTTAGCGGGGCAGCCAAAAACATTCAGTACTTC,CASSLSGAAKNIQYF
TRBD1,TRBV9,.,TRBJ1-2,TGTGCCAGCAGCGCGACAGGGGGTGGCTACACCTTC,CASSATGGGYTF
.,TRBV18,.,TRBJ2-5,TGTGCCAGCTCACCCGTCAGGACGGGGACCCAGTACTTC,CASSPVRTGTQYF
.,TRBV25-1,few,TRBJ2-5,TGTGCCAGCAGTGAGCAGTCTCCACGGGAGACCCAGTACTTC,CASSEQSPRETQYF
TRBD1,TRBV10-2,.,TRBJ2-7,TGCGCCAGCAGCCGGCAGGGGGACTACGAGCAGTACTTC,CASSRQGDYEQYF
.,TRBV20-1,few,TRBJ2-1,TGCAGTGCTGGGAGGCCAGGGGGGGACGATGAGCAGTTCTTC,CSAGRPGGDDEQFF
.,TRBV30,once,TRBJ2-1,TGTGCCTGGGGTAGGTCCTACAATGAGCAGTTCTTC,CAWGRSYNEQFF
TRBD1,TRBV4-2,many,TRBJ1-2,TGTGCCAGCAGCCAAGACTCGGACAGGGTGGGTTATGGCTACACCTTC,CASSQDSDRVGYGYTF
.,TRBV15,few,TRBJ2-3,TGTGCCACCAGCAGAGGTGGGGGACCGGGTGCGCAGTATTTT,CATSRGGGPGAQYF
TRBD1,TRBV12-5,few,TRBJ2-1,TGTGCTAGTGGTTTTCCGGACAGGGATGACAATGAGCAGTTCTTC,CASGFPDRDDNEQFF
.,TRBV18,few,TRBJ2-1,TGTGCCAGCTCACCACCAGACTCCTACAATGAGCAGTTCTTC,CASSPPDSYNEQFF
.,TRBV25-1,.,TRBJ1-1,TGTGCCAGCTCGGGGGTTTACACTGAAGCTTTCTTT,CASSGVYTEAFF
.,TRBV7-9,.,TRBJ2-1,TGTGCCAGCAGCTCAACGTCGTCGGTATTCTTC,CASSSTSSVFF
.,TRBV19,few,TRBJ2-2,TGTGCCAGTAGTATTTTCCCCGGGGAGCTGTTTTTT,CASSIFPGELFF
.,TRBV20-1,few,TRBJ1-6,TGCAGTGCATCCACAGGGTATAATTCACCCCTCCACTTT,CSASTGYNSPLHF
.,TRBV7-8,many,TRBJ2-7,TGTGCCAGCAGCGCCGGCTCCTACGAGCAGTACTTC,CASSAGSYEQYF
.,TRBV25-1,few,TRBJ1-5,TGTGCCAGCAGCGGTGACATCAGAGGCAATCAGCCCCAGCATTTT,CASSGDIRGNQPQHF
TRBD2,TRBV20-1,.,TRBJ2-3,TGCTGTGCTAGAGGCTCAAAAGGGAGCGGGGTGTATGATACGCAGTATTTT,CCARGSKGSGVYDTQYF